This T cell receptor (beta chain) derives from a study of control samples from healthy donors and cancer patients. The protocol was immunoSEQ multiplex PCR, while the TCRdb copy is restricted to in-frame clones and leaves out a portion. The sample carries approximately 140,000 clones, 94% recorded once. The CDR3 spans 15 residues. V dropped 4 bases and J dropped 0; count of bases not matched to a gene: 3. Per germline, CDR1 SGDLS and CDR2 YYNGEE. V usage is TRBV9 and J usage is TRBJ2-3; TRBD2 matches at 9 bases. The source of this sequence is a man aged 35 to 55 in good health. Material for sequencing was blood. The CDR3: CASSPSGDSTDTQYF. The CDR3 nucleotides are TGTGCCAGCAGCCCTAGCGGGGATAGCACAGATACGCAGTATTTT. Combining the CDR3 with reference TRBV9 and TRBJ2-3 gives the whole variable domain DSGVTQTPKHLITATGQRVTLRCSPRSGDLSVYWYQQSLDQGLQFLIQYYNGEERAKGNILERFSAQQFPDLHSELNLSSLELGDSALYFCASSPSGDSTDTQYFGPGTRLTVL.